These T cell receptor beta chains were read from a single sample in a study of vaccination effects on CD4 cells after COVID-19. The antigens for these receptors are not known. Profiled with immunoSEQ multiplex PCR; TCRdb holds only in-frame clones, not every one. The data show 37,000 or so clones, roughly 79% seen once. Sequencing was performed on CD4+ T cells from PBMCs cultured without peptide, taken before COVID-19 vaccination. These TCRs come from a human donor who received a COVID-19 vaccine. Both conserved end residues are part of each CDR3. D genes are given only for firm matches. Size tells how often a clone was seen (once, few, many) or the class of an expanded clone, and some rows leave it out.

V	size	D	J	CDR3	DNA
TRBV12-5	-	TRBD1	TRBJ1-6	CASGLVLNRGNSPLHF	TGTGCTAGTGGTTTGGTACTGAACAGGGGCAATTCACCCCTCCACTTT
TRBV19	-	TRBD1	TRBJ1-6	CASSWDSRNYNSPLHF	TGTGCCAGTAGTTGGGACAGTCGAAACTATAATTCACCCCTCCACTTT
TRBV28	-	-	TRBJ1-2	CASSSGYGYTF	TGTGCCAGCAGTTCGGGGTATGGCTACACCTTC
TRBV5-1	-	-	TRBJ1-2	CASSLGTGLWSYTF	TGCGCCAGCAGTTTGGGTACAGGGCTATGGAGCTACACCTTC
TRBV6-2/TRBV6-3	few	-	TRBJ2-7	CASSSRGTSYEQYF	TGTGCCAGCAGTTCCAGGGGAACTTCCTACGAGCAGTACTTC
TRBV12-5	-	-	TRBJ2-1	CASGLSLYNEQFF	TGTGCTAGTGGTTTGTCCCTATACAATGAGCAGTTCTTC
TRBV3-1/TRBV3-2	-	-	TRBJ2-5	CASSQVKETQYF	TGTGCCAGCTCGCAAGTAAAGGAGACCCAGTACTTC
TRBV5-1	-	-	TRBJ1-1	CASSFGQKVGNTEAFF	TGCGCCAGCAGCTTCGGACAGAAGGTGGGGAACACTGAAGCTTTCTTT
TRBV18	-	TRBD1	TRBJ1-1	CASSPTGQGETEAFF	TGTGCCAGCTCACCGACGGGACAGGGTGAGACTGAAGCTTTCTTT
TRBV10-3	-	TRBD2	TRBJ2-7	CAISLRVAGDSYEQYF	TGTGCCATCAGCCTCCGGGTAGCGGGGGATTCCTACGAGCAGTACTTC
TRBV11-2	-	-	TRBJ2-2	CASSRGTANTGELFF	TGTGCCAGCAGCCGAGGGACTGCAAACACCGGGGAGCTGTTTTTT
TRBV9	-	TRBD2	TRBJ2-3	CASSVGLAGGPATDTQYF	TGTGCCAGCAGCGTAGGACTAGCGGGGGGTCCAGCCACAGATACGCAGTATTTT
TRBV27	-	TRBD1	TRBJ1-5	CASSSSGGNQPQHF	TGTGCCAGCAGTTCCTCAGGGGGGAATCAGCCCCAGCATTTT
TRBV11-2	few	-	TRBJ2-3	CASRMVRGKVGTDTQYF	TGTGCCAGCAGGATGGTCAGGGGAAAAGTGGGCACAGATACGCAGTATTTT
TRBV7-2	-	-	TRBJ2-1	CASSLASGRYNEQFF	TGTGCCAGCAGCTTGGCCAGCGGGCGATACAATGAGCAGTTCTTC
TRBV9	-	-	TRBJ2-7	CASSPTGDNSYEQYF	TGTGCCAGCAGCCCCACAGGTGATAACTCCTACGAGCAGTACTTC
TRBV7-8	-	TRBD1	TRBJ1-5	CASSDRGGNQPQHF	TGTGCCAGCAGTGACAGGGGTGGCAATCAGCCCCAGCATTTT
TRBV2	-	-	TRBJ2-5	CASIQGQFQETQYF	TGTGCCAGCATCCAAGGACAGTTCCAAGAGACCCAGTACTTC
TRBV4-2	-	-	TRBJ2-1	CASSQMVENEQFF	TGTGCCAGCAGCCAGATGGTTGAGAATGAGCAGTTCTTC
TRBV30	few	TRBD1	TRBJ1-2	CAWTRRGPIYYGYTF	TGTGCCTGGACGAGGAGGGGGCCCATATACTATGGCTACACCTTC
TRBV13	-	TRBD1	TRBJ2-3	CASSFLGTGTDTQYF	TGTGCCAGCAGCTTTTTAGGGACAGGCACAGATACGCAGTATTTT
TRBV4-2	-	-	TRBJ2-5	CASSQDGSTSETQYF	TGTGCCAGCAGCCAAGATGGGTCGACTTCAGAGACCCAGTACTTC
TRBV7-9	-	TRBD1	TRBJ2-1	CASSSTHRRQGAYNEQFF	TGTGCCAGCAGCTCGACGCATCGAAGACAGGGGGCCTACAATGAGCAGTTCTTC
TRBV7-2	-	-	TRBJ2-1	CASSPKGGRVNEQFF	TGTGCCAGCAGCCCCAAGGGGGGCAGGGTCAATGAGCAGTTCTTC
TRBV6-5	-	-	TRBJ2-2	CASRLSAPNTGELFF	TGTGCCAGCAGGCTTTCTGCGCCGAACACCGGGGAGCTGTTTTTT
TRBV7-2	-	TRBD1	TRBJ2-7	CASSVRQGLSYEQYF	TGTGCCAGCAGCGTGCGACAGGGGCTTTCCTACGAGCAGTACTTC
TRBV11-2	-	-	TRBJ1-1	CASSVDGGTEAFF	TGTGCCAGCAGCGTAGATGGGGGAACTGAAGCTTTCTTT
TRBV7-2	few	-	TRBJ2-1	CASSLTLFPGSAYNEQFF	TGTGCCAGCAGCCTGACCCTTTTTCCGGGATCAGCCTACAATGAGCAGTTCTTC
TRBV20-1	-	-	TRBJ1-1	CRSTATLEAFF	TGCAGATCGACAGCCACCCTTGAAGCTTTCTTT
TRBV12-3/TRBV12-4	-	-	TRBJ2-7	CASSETAYEQYF	TGTGCCAGCAGTGAGACGGCCTACGAGCAGTACTTC
TRBV2	-	-	TRBJ1-6	CASSGGRTDNSPLHF	TGTGCCAGCAGTGGGGGACGGACTGATAATTCACCCCTCCACTTT